Reported below is one TCR beta chain. The antigen is undetermined. Busulfan-fludarabine conditioning, marrow transplant, and cyclophosphamide on days +3 and +4 were administered. This specimen comes from a study of T cells after posttransplantation cyclophosphamide. This CDR3 is 16 amino acids long. Germline V gene lookup returns CDR1 SGHTA and CDR2 FQGNSA. The V segment lost 5 bases and the J segment 8 bases; nucleotides outside the gene matches: 13. Data came from immunoSEQ multiplex PCR; TCRdb stores just in-frame clones and leaves some out. Found here are 15,000 to 25,000 clones, roughly 87% of them singletons; the top ten hold approximately 7.3%. General study results and limits: Skin or GI-infiltrating T cells shared few TRB sequences with blood. Donor CD8+ memory clones often dominated recipient blood repertoires at later times.

This sequence joins TRBV7-2 and TRBJ2-1; 9 positions match TRBD1. The input for sequencing was PBMCs, taken after allogeneic stem cell transplant with posttransplant cyclophosphamide. The sequence came from a female patient aged 40-50 years who received an allogeneic stem cell transplant from a related donor, was CMV-positive, and had no GVHD. Some T cells may be provided by the graft donor. CDR3 region: CASSPDRGGGSHEQFF. CDR3 in DNA: TGTGCCAGCAGCCCGGACAGGGGTGGCGGGAGCCATGAGCAGTTCTTC.